The source of this T cell receptor beta chain is a study of shared clonotypes between healthy human individuals. This CDR3 is 15 amino acids long. J gave up 3 bases and V 6 bases, and 4 bases lay outside the gene matches. Looked up from germline, CDR1 is MDHEN and CDR2 is SYDVKM. The authors' processing: Filtering of immunoSEQ junctional sequences could not match full-length read filtering. Profiled with immunoSEQ multiplex PCR; TCRdb holds only in-frame clones, not every one. The V and J calls and clone size are taken from that table; D and trimming were inferred from the DNA. The sample contains about 980,000 clones, around 80% of which appear only once. Study-level points and caveats: Estimated clonotype richness was generally higher in naive than memory subsets.

Comments on this clone: No antigen is known for it.

This TCR was sampled from a man aged 18-30 years in good health. Source material: memory CD4+ T cells sorted from blood. The subset: CD45RA-negative fraction. The chain joins TRBV28 to TRBJ1-6; 8 bases align to TRBD1. The CDR3, as DNA: TGTGCCAGCAGGGAGACAGGGGACTATAATTCACCCCTCCACTTT. It yields the protein CASRETGDYNSPLHF.